This T cell receptor (beta chain) originates from a study of T cell responses to AZD1222 COVID-19 vaccine. Regarding the study as a whole: Baseline seropositivity characterized only 5 to 7 AZD1222 recipients. White British donors predominated, females outnumbered males, and clonal diversity was possibly underestimated. Dominant CD4 TCR responses targeted spike regions 160-218 and 743-854. There were repertoire samples only from the period after the peak T cell response.

V was clipped by 1 base and J by 0 bases, with 6 bases between them. The CDR3 extends over 14 amino acids. CDR1 is SEHNR and CDR2 is FQNEAQ in the germline V gene (reference sequence). To note about this clone: The antigen remains undetermined.

This table comes from immunoSEQ multiplex PCR, and its TCRdb copy is limited to in-frame clones, with some not included. The repertoire holds some 110,000 clones, with about 86% as singletons. The sequence derives from an adult who received the AZD1222 COVID-19 vaccine. This rearrangement joins TRBV7-9 to TRBJ1-1; the D is unclear. The source was peripheral blood, collected 28 days after the second AZD1222 dose. This CDR3 reads CASSLGRMNTEAFF. CDR3 coding DNA: TGTGCCAGCAGCTTAGGGCGGATGAACACTGAAGCTTTCTTT.